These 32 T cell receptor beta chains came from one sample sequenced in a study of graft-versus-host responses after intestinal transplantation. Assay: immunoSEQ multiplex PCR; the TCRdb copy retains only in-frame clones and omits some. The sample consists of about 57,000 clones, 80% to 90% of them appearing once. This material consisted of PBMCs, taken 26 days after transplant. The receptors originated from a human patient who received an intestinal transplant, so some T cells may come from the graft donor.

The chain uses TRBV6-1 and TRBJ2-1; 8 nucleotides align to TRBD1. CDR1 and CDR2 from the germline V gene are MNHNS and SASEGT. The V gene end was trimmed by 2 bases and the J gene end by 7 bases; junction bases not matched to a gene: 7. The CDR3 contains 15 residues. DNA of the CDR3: TGTGCCAGCAGTGAAAGGGTGGACAGGGCAAATGAGCAGTTCTTC. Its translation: CASSERVDRANEQFF.

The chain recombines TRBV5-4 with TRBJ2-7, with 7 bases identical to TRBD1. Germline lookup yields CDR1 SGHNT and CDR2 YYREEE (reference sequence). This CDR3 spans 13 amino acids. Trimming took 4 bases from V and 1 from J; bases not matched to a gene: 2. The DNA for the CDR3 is TGTGCCAGCAGCGTCAGGGGGTCCTACGAGCAGTACGTC. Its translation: CASSVRGSYEQYV.

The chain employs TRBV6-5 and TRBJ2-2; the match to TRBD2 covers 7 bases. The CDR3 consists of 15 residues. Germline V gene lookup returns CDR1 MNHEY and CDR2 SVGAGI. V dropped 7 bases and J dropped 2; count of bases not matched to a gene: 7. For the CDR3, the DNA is TGTGCCAGCACGGGGGGAGGGACTAACACCGGGGAGCTGTTTTTT. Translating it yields CASTGGGTNTGELFF.

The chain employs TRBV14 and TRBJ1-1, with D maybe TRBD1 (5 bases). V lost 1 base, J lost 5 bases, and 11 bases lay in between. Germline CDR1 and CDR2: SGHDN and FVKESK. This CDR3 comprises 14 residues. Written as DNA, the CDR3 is TGTGCCAGCAGCCAAGCTACAGGCAGGACTGAAGCTTTCTTT. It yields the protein CASSQATGRTEAFF.

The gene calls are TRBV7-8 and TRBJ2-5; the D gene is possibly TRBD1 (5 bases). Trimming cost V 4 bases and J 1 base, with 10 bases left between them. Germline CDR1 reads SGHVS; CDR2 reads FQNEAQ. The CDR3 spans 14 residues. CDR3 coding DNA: TGTGCCAGCAGCTCCCAAGGGGCCCAAGAGACCCAGTACTTC. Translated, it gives CASSSQGAQETQYF.

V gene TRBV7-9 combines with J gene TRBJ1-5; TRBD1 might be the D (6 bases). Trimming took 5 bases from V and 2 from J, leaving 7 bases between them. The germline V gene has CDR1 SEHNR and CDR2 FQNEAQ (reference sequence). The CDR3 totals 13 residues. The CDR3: CASSRQGNQPQHF. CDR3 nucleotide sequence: TGTGCCAGCAGCCGACAGGGCAATCAGCCCCAGCATTTT.

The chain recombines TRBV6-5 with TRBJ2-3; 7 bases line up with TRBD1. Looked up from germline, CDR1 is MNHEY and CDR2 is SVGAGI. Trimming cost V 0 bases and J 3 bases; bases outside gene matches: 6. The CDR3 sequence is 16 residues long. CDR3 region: CASSYSGRQGTDTQYF. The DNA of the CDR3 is TGTGCCAGCAGTTACTCGGGGCGACAGGGTACAGATACGCAGTATTTT.

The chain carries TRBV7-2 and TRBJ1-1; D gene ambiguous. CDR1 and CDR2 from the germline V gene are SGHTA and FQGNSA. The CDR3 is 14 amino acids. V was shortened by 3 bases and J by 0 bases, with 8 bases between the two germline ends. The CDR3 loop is CASSFITVNTEAFF. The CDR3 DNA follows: TGTGCCAGCAGCTTTATCACGGTGAACACTGAAGCTTTCTTT.

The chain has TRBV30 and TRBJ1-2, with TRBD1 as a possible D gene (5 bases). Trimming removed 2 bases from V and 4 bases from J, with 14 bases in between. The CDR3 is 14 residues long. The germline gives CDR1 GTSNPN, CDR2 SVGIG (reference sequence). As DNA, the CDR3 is TGTGCCTGGAGTCATCCAGGGCGAGGCTATGGCTACACCTTC. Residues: CAWSHPGRGYGYTF.

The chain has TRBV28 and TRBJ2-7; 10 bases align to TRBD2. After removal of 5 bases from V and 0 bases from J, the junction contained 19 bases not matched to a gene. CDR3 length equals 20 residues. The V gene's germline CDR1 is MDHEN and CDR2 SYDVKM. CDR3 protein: CASSALIGRRTSGLSYEQYF. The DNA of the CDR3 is TGTGCCAGCAGTGCTCTCATAGGACGAAGGACTAGCGGCCTCTCCTACGAGCAGTACTTC.

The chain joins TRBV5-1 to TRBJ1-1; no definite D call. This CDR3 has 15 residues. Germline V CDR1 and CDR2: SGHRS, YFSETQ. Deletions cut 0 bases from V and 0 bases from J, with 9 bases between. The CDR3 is CASSLGEGLNTEAFF. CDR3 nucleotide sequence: TGCGCCAGCAGCTTGGGAGAGGGCCTGAACACTGAAGCTTTCTTT.

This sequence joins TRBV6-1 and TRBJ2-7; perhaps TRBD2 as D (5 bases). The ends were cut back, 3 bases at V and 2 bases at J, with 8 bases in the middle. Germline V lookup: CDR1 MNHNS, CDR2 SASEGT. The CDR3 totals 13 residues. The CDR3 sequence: CASSDEGTYEQYV. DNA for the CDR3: TGTGCCAGCAGTGATGAGGGAACCTACGAGCAGTACGTC.

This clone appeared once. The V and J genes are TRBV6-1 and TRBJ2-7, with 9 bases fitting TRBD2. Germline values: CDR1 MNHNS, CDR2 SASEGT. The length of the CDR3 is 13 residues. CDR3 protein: CASEVAGAYEQYF. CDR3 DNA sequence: TGTGCTAGCGAGGTAGCGGGGGCCTACGAGCAGTACTTC.

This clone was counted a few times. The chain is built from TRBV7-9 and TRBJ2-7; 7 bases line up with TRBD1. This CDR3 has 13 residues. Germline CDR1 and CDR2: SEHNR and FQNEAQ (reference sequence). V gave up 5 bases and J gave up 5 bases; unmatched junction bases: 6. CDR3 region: CASSVRTGDEQYF. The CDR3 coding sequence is TGTGCCAGCAGCGTGCGGACAGGCGACGAGCAGTACTTC.

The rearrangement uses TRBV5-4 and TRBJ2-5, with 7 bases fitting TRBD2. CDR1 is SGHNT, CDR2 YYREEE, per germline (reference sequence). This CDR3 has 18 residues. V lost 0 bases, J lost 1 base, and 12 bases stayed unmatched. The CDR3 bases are TGTGCCAGCAGCTTGGCCTCCTCTGGGACTACCCTCCAAGAGACCCAGTACTTC. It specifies CASSLASSGTTLQETQYF.

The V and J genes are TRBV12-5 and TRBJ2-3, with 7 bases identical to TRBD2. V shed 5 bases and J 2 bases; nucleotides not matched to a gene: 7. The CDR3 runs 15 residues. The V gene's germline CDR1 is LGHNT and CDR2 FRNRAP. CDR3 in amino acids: CASGASGPFTDTQYF. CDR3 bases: TGTGCTAGTGGTGCTAGCGGTCCTTTCACAGATACGCAGTATTTT.

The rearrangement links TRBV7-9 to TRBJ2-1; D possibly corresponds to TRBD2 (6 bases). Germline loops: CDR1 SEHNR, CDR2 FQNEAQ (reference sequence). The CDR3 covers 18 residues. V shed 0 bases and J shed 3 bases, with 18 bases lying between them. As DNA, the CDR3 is TGTGCCAGCAGCTTAGCGATCCTGGGACTTCCAAACTACAATGAGCAGTTCTTC. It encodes CASSLAILGLPNYNEQFF.

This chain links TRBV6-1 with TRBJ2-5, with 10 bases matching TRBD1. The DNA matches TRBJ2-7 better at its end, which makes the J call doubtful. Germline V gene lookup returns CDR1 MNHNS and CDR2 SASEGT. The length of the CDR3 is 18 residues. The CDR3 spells CASSDPGTGAPPSYEQYF. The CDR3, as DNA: TGTGCCAGCAGTGACCCCGGGACAGGGGCACCCCCCTCCTACGAGCAGTACTTC.

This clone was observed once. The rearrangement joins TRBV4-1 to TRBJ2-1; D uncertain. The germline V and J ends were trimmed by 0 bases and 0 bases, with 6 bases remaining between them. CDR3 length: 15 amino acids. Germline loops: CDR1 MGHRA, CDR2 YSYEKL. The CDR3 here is CASSQDLSSYNEQFF. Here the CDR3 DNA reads TGCGCCAGCAGCCAAGATCTGAGCTCCTACAATGAGCAGTTCTTC.

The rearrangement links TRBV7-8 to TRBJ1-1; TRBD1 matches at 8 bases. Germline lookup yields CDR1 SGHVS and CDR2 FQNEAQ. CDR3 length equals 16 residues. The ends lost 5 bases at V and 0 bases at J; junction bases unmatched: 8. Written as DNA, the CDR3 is TGTGCCAGCAGCCCATGGACAGGGACGATGAACACTGAAGCTTTCTTT. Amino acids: CASSPWTGTMNTEAFF.

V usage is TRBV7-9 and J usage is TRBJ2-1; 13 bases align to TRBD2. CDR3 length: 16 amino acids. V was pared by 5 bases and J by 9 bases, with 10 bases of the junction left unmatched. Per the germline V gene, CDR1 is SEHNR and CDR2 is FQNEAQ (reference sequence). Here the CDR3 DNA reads TGTGCCAGCAGCCCCTCTTGGACTAGCGGGGGAGTTGAGCAGTTCTTC. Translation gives CASSPSWTSGGVEQFF. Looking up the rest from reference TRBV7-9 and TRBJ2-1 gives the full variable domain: DTGVSQNPRHKITKRGQNVTFRCDPISEHNRLYWYRQTLGQGPEFLTYFQNEAQLEKSRLLSDRFSAERPKGSFSTLEIQRTEQGDSAMYLCASSPSWTSGGVEQFFGPGTRLTVL.

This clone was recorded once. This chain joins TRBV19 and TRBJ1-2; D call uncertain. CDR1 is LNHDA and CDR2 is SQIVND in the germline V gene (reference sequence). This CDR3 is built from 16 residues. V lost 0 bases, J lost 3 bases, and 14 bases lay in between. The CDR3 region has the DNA TGTGCCAGTAGTATAGAGCCAATTGGCAGTGACTATGGCTACACCTTC. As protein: CASSIEPIGSDYGYTF.

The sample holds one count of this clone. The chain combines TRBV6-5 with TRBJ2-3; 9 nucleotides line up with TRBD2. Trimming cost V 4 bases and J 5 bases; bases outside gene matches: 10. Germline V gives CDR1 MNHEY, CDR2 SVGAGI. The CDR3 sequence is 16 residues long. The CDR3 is CASSSTGGGVLDTQYF. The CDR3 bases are TGTGCCAGCAGTTCTACTGGCGGGGGGGTGCTAGATACGCAGTATTTT.

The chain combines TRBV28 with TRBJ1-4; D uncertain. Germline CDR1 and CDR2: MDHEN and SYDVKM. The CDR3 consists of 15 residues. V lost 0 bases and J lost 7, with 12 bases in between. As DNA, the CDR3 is TGTGCCAGCAGTTTATGGAATGCGTCGAGTGAAAAACTGTTTTTT. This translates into CASSLWNASSEKLFF.

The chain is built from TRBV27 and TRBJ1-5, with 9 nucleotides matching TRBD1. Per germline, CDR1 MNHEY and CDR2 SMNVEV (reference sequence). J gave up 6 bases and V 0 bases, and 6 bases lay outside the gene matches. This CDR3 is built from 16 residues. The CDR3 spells CASSLSGQGWGQPQHF. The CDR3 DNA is TGTGCCAGCAGTTTATCGGGACAGGGCTGGGGTCAGCCCCAGCATTTT.

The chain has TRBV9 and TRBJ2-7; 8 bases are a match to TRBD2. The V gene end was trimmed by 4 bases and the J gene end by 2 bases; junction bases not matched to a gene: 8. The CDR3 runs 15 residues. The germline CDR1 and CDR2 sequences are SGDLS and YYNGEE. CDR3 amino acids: CASSPGGEFAYEQYF. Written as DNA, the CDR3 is TGTGCCAGCAGCCCCGGGGGGGAATTCGCCTACGAGCAGTACTTC.

CDR3 DNA: TGTGCCACCTCGTCCCAGGAAGAACCACCCCACTATGGCTACACCTTC. Amino acid sequence: CATSSQEEPPHYGYTF. This chain uses TRBV19 with TRBJ1-2; D is undetermined. CDR1 is LNHDA and CDR2 is SQIVND in the germline V gene (reference sequence). V was pared by 10 bases and J by 3 bases, with 24 bases between. CDR3 length: 16 residues.

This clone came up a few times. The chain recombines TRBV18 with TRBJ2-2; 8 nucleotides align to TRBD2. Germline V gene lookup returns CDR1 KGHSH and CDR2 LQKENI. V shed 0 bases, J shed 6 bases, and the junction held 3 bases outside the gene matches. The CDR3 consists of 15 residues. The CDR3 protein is CASSPPRTSPGELFF. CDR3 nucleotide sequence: TGTGCCAGCTCACCACCGCGGACTAGCCCCGGGGAGCTGTTTTTT.

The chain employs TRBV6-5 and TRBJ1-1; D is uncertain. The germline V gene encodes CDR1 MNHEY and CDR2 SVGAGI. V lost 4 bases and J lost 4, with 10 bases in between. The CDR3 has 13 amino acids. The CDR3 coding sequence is TGTGCCAGCAGTTTCGGTGGAGGCACTGAAGCTTTCTTT. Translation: CASSFGGGTEAFF.

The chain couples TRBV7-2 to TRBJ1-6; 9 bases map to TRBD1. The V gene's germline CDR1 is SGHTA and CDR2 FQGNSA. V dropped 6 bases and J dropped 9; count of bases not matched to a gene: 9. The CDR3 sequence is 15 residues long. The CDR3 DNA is TGTGCCAGCAGTCAACGCCGGGACAGGGTTTCACCCCTCCACTTT. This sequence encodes CASSQRRDRVSPLHF. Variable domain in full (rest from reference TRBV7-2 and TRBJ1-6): GAGVSQSPSNKVTEKGKDVELRCDPISGHTALYWYRQSLGQGLEFLIYFQGNSAPDKSGLPSDRFSAERTGGSVSTLTIQRTQQEDSAVYLCASSQRRDRVSPLHFGNGTRLTVT.

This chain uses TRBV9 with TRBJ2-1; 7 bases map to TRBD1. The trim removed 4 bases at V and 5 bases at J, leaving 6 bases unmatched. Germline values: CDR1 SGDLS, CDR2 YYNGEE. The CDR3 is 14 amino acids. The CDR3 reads CASSFGQVDNEQFF. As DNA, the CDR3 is TGTGCCAGCAGCTTCGGACAGGTCGACAATGAGCAGTTCTTC.

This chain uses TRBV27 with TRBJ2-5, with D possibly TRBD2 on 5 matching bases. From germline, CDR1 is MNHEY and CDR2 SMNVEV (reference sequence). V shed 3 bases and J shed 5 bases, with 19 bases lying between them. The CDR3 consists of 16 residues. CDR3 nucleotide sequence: TGTGCCAGCAGTTTGGGCCTAGACTACGTACGGGAGACCCAGTACTTC. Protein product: CASSLGLDYVRETQYF.